The rows below give T cell receptor beta chains drawn from one sample of a study of blood T cell repertoires in COVID-19. Data came from immunoSEQ multiplex PCR; TCRdb stores just in-frame clones and leaves some out. This sample carries about 67,000 clones, approximately 87% of them seen once, and the ten largest clones take 1.2%. The specimen was peripheral blood. These receptors were collected from a woman aged 60-75 years with acute or convalescent COVID-19. CDR3s include the opening cysteine and the closing phenylalanine or tryptophan. A D gene is named only where the DNA matches it firmly. Size is omitted from some rows. Given values are once, few, many or a class for expanded clones.

size: NA; D: TRBD1; J: TRBJ1-5; length: 13; V: TRBV6-5; DNA: TGTGTTATCCGACAGGGGAGGAATCAGCCCCAGCATTTT; CDR3: CVIRQGRNQPQHF
size: NA; D: NA; J: TRBJ1-1; length: 13; V: TRBV19; DNA: TGTGCCAGTAGTACGGGTATGAACACTGAAGCTTTCTTT; CDR3: CASSTGMNTEAFF
size: NA; D: TRBD2; J: TRBJ2-2; length: 17; V: TRBV5-1; DNA: TGCGCCAGCTCCGCCGTGGCTAGCGGGGGGAACACCGGGGAGCTGTTTTTT; CDR3: CASSAVASGGNTGELFF
size: NA; D: NA; J: TRBJ2-2; length: 14; V: TRBV13; DNA: TGTGCCAGCAGCCACGGGAAGAACACCGGGGAGCTGTTTTTT; CDR3: CASSHGKNTGELFF
size: NA; D: TRBD1; J: TRBJ2-1; length: 14; V: TRBV19; DNA: TGTGCCAGTAGTACCCCAGGGGGAAACAATGAGCAGTTCTTC; CDR3: CASSTPGGNNEQFF
size: NA; D: TRBD2; J: TRBJ2-3; length: 13; V: TRBV7-2; DNA: TGTGCCAGCACCCGAGTTAGCGGGAGGGCCCAGTATTTT; CDR3: CASTRVSGRAQYF
size: NA; D: TRBD1; J: TRBJ1-5; length: 16; V: TRBV6-1; DNA: TGTGCCAGCAGTGGAATACAGGGGGCGACCGGTCAGCCCCAGCATTTT; CDR3: CASSGIQGATGQPQHF
size: NA; D: TRBD1; J: TRBJ1-5; length: 13; V: TRBV12-3/TRBV12-4; DNA: TGTGCCAGCAGGGGGACAGAAAATCAGCCCCAGCATTTT; CDR3: CASRGTENQPQHF
size: NA; D: TRBD2; J: TRBJ2-1; length: 13; V: TRBV15; DNA: TGTGCCACCAGCAGGCGGGGGGGCGATGAGCAGTTCTTC; CDR3: CATSRRGGDEQFF
size: NA; D: NA; J: TRBJ1-2; length: 15; V: TRBV3-1/TRBV3-2; DNA: TGTGCCAGCAGCCATTCGGTCCCAGGGGACTATGGCTACACCTTC; CDR3: CASSHSVPGDYGYTF
size: NA; D: NA; J: TRBJ1-3; length: 15; V: TRBV4-1; DNA: TGCGCCAGCAGCCAAGACCCGGGTTCTGGAAACACCATATATTTT; CDR3: CASSQDPGSGNTIYF
size: once; D: TRBD1; J: TRBJ2-1; length: 14; V: TRBV6-5; DNA: TGTGCCAGCATCCGGACAGGGCCGTACAATGAGCAGTTCTTC; CDR3: CASIRTGPYNEQFF
size: NA; D: TRBD2; J: TRBJ2-2; length: 18; V: TRBV19; DNA: TGTGCCAGTAGTTCAGCGGGAGGGCCAGAGTTGAGCACCGGGGAGCTGTTTTTT; CDR3: CASSSAGGPELSTGELFF
size: NA; D: NA; J: TRBJ1-1; length: 16; V: TRBV5-1; DNA: TGCGCCAGCAGCTTGGGGGCAGGGAACTTGAACACTGAAGCTTTCTTT; CDR3: CASSLGAGNLNTEAFF
size: NA; D: TRBD1; J: TRBJ1-2; length: 15; V: TRBV4-1; DNA: TGCGCCAGCAGCGAAGGACAGGGTTTGGAATATGGCTACACCTTC; CDR3: CASSEGQGLEYGYTF
size: NA; D: NA; J: TRBJ1-4; length: 17; V: TRBV25-1; DNA: TGTGCCAGCAGTGAATGGGGGGGCGCGGGGGATTCTGAAAAACTGTTTTTT; CDR3: CASSEWGGAGDSEKLFF
size: NA; D: TRBD2; J: TRBJ2-3; length: 19; V: TRBV4-1; DNA: TGCGCCAGCAGCCAAGCGAGACTAGCGGGGGCGTCTAGCACAGATACGCAGTATTTT; CDR3: CASSQARLAGASSTDTQYF
size: NA; D: NA; J: TRBJ1-1; length: 11; V: TRBV2; DNA: TGTGCCAGCACGTTGAACACTGAAGCTTTCTTT; CDR3: CASTLNTEAFF
size: NA; D: TRBD2; J: TRBJ2-1; length: 17; V: TRBV5-1; DNA: TGCGCCAGCAGCTTGATGGAGGGGGTACTAGCGGGAGATGAGCAGTTCTTC; CDR3: CASSLMEGVLAGDEQFF
size: NA; D: NA; J: TRBJ1-6; length: 14; V: TRBV28; DNA: TGTGCCAGCAGTCCCAGGGTATCCCTTTCACCCCTCCACTTT; CDR3: CASSPRVSLSPLHF
size: NA; D: TRBD1; J: TRBJ1-2; length: 13; V: TRBV6-5; DNA: TGTGCCAGCAGTTTACCAACAGGGGAAACTATCAACTTC; CDR3: CASSLPTGETINF
size: NA; D: NA; J: TRBJ2-5; length: 12; V: TRBV6-5; DNA: TGTGCCAGCAGTTACCGCGGGGAGACCCAGTACTTC; CDR3: CASSYRGETQYF
size: NA; D: TRBD2; J: TRBJ2-4; length: 14; V: TRBV6-2/TRBV6-3; DNA: TGTGCCAGCAGACCTAGCGGGGGGGCCAACATTCAGTACTTC; CDR3: CASRPSGGANIQYF
size: NA; D: NA; J: TRBJ1-2; length: 12; V: TRBV7-9; DNA: TGTGCCAGCAGGTCTAATTCGGGTGGCTACACCTTC; CDR3: CASRSNSGGYTF
size: NA; D: TRBD1; J: TRBJ1-2; length: 13; V: TRBV29-1; DNA: TGCAGCGTTGGACGGACAGGGGGCACCGGCTACACCTTC; CDR3: CSVGRTGGTGYTF
size: NA; D: TRBD1; J: TRBJ2-5; length: 14; V: TRBV9; DNA: TGTGCCAGCAGCGAGCCTCCTACAGGGGGGACCCAGTACTTC; CDR3: CASSEPPTGGTQYF
size: NA; D: NA; J: TRBJ1-5; length: 16; V: TRBV6-1; DNA: TGTGCCAGCAGTGAAATGGCAGGAAAGAGCAATCAGCCCCAGCATTTT; CDR3: CASSEMAGKSNQPQHF
size: NA; D: TRBD2; J: TRBJ2-1; length: 14; V: TRBV28; DNA: TGTGCCAGCAGTCTTAGCGGGGGGGTCAATGAGCAGTTCTTC; CDR3: CASSLSGGVNEQFF
size: NA; D: NA; J: TRBJ1-2; length: 14; V: TRBV5-4; DNA: TGTGCCAGCAGCTTACAACAGATTAACTATGGCTACACCTTC; CDR3: CASSLQQINYGYTF
size: NA; D: NA; J: TRBJ2-1; length: 17; V: TRBV25-1; DNA: TGTGCCAGCAGTGAATCCCTCTGGGCGGGAAAAGACAATGAGCAGTTCTTC; CDR3: CASSESLWAGKDNEQFF
size: once; D: NA; J: TRBJ2-3; length: 12; V: TRBV18; DNA: TGTGCCAGCTCCTCGAGGTTAGATACGCAGTATTTT; CDR3: CASSSRLDTQYF
size: NA; D: NA; J: TRBJ2-3; length: 13; V: TRBV7-2; DNA: TGTGCCAGCAGCTTTGACTCCTTTGGGACGCAGTATTTT; CDR3: CASSFDSFGTQYF
size: NA; D: NA; J: TRBJ1-2; length: 15; V: TRBV19; DNA: TGTGCCAGTAGTATAGACCCTGGGGTCGGGATTGGCTACACCTTC; CDR3: CASSIDPGVGIGYTF
size: NA; D: NA; J: TRBJ2-3; length: 16; V: TRBV9; DNA: TGTGCCAGCAGCCCAGGAGGGGCAGGGAACACAGATACGCAGTATTTT; CDR3: CASSPGGAGNTDTQYF
size: NA; D: NA; J: TRBJ1-6; length: 14; V: TRBV6-5; DNA: TGTGCCAGCAGCCCGGACAGTTATAATTCACCCCTCCACTTT; CDR3: CASSPDSYNSPLHF
size: NA; D: NA; J: TRBJ1-1; length: 21; V: TRBV15; DNA: TGTGCCACCAGCAGAGATCCATATAGGACACAGATTGGGGGAGGTAACACTGAAGCTTTCTTT; CDR3: CATSRDPYRTQIGGGNTEAFF
size: NA; D: NA; J: TRBJ2-1; length: 11; V: TRBV7-9; DNA: TGTGCCAGCAGCTTAGATATTAGTTGGTTCTTC; CDR3: CASSLDISWFF
size: once; D: TRBD2; J: TRBJ2-1; length: 15; V: TRBV9; DNA: TGTGCCAGCAGCGTAGGACTAGCGACCTACAATGAGCAGTTCTTC; CDR3: CASSVGLATYNEQFF
size: NA; D: NA; J: TRBJ1-3; length: 15; V: TRBV5-1; DNA: TGCGCCAGCAGCTTGGGGGCAGGGGCTGGAAACACCATATATTTT; CDR3: CASSLGAGAGNTIYF
size: NA; D: NA; J: TRBJ1-2; length: 14; V: TRBV7-8; DNA: TGTGCCAGCAGCTTAGTCGTCGGCGGGAATGGCTACACCTTC; CDR3: CASSLVVGGNGYTF
size: few; D: NA; J: TRBJ2-5; length: 13; V: TRBV20-1; DNA: TGCAGTGCTAGTAGGGACACCCAAGAGACCCAGTACTTC; CDR3: CSASRDTQETQYF